This TCR beta chain was identified in a study of PD-1 blockade in classical Hodgkin lymphoma (dated by TCRdb to the early 2020s). Regarding the complete study: Nivolumab dosing was 3 mg/kg intravenously every 2 weeks, continuing until either disease progression or unacceptable toxicity. The study used CyTOF and TCR beta sequencing to define a peripheral blood immune signature of response to PD-1 blockade in classical Hodgkin lymphoma. The investigation overall reported the following: Lower diversity was observed in patients in whom nivolumab was started less than 1 year after ASCT, and these patients were excluded from later analyses so that confounding by immune reconstitution would be avoided. Baseline TCR diversity was reported to be lower in newly diagnosed patients than in healthy donors and to be lower still in relapsed/refractory patients. The study was restricted to a single clinical trial cohort, and the causes of repertoire differences, possibly disease activity or prior therapy, were left undefined. A significant rise by C4D1 was seen in CD4+ but not CD8+ TCR diversity (p=0.0027 vs p=0.16), with the rise being most apparent in complete responders (p=0.02). Baseline diversity similar to that of newly diagnosed patients was observed in trial patients achieving complete response, whereas significantly lower diversity was observed in partial responders and progressors.

The Qiagen DNeasy kit was used to extract genomic DNA from unsorted PBMCs and from the negatively selected CD4+ and CD8+ fractions. Amplification of TCR beta CDR3 regions was done by immunoSEQ multiplex PCR with primers that anneal to V and J segments. Amplification bias was minimized using a synthetic immune receptor repertoire, and residual bias was removed computationally after sequencing. The study's own analysis went as follows. Custom Python scripts were used to quantify repertoire diversity as the Shannon entropy index. Unsorted, CD4+ and CD8+ repertoires were analyzed separately, except for combined analyses in which CD4+ and CD8+ sequences were merged in silico. Clonal expansion was defined as at least a 2-fold frequency increase after treatment relative to C1D1, with a pseudocount of 0.5 for undetected baseline clones. Singleton clones were defined as clones with 0 or 1 copy at C1D1, and non-singleton clones were defined as clones with 2 or more copies. Clones expanded in unsorted samples were labelled as CD4+, CD8+ or unknown by matching protein sequences in sorted samples from the same patient. Diversity changes from C1D1 to C4D1 were tested in paired samples using Wilcoxon tests. TCRdb took this table from immuneACCESS and kept in-frame rearrangements with V and J called. Such tables lack part of the clones; where checked against another copy, unresolved V genes explain under half of the gap, and the rest is unexplained. The V and J calls and clone size come from that table; D and trimming were worked out from the DNA. A total of under 20,000 clones appear in this sample, roughly 77% of them only once. Roughly a sixth of the sample is taken by the ten largest.

In the case of this clone: No cognate antigen has been identified for it. Base qualities are not at hand, and no much larger clone is one base apart.

At the junction V is shortened by 5 bases and J by 7 bases; bases outside the gene matches: 9. CDR1 and CDR2 (SGHVS, FNYEAQ) derive from the germline V gene. Measured from the cysteine to the phenylalanine, the CDR3 is 15 residues long. Just CDR3 DNA is preserved here, 45 bases in frame from base 1. The meaning of the sample's time point label: cycle 2 day 1 (C2D1) of nivolumab. Every trial patient had relapsed following autologous stem cell transplantation, and prior brentuximab vedotin exposure was what differed among cohorts A, B and C. The trial cohort included 55 to 60 patients with relapsed/refractory classical Hodgkin lymphoma, and each patient had a best overall response of complete response, partial response or progressive disease. In the multi-cohort phase II CheckMate 205 trial, trial patients received single-agent nivolumab. An independent review committee assessed best overall response by applying the 2007 International Working Group response criteria. Trial PBMCs were obtained immediately prior to nivolumab initiation (C1D1) and on therapy at cycle 2 day 1 and cycle 4 day 1. After peripheral blood was drawn into 8 mL Vacutainer Cell Preparation Tubes, PBMCs were isolated by centrifugation and then cryopreserved.

Sequenced here: peripheral blood mononuclear cells (PBMCs), sampled before the second cycle of nivolumab. The chain employs TRBV7-6 and TRBJ2-1; 9 nucleotides in the junction match TRBD1. The sequence derives from a human donor with classical Hodgkin lymphoma. The CDR3 protein: CASSRGQGMWNEQFF. In nucleotide form, the sequence is TGTGCCAGCAGCCGGGGACAGGGAATGTGGAATGAGCAGTTCTTC.